This T cell receptor (beta chain) was captured in a study of T cell responses to AZD1222 COVID-19 vaccine. Profiled with immunoSEQ multiplex PCR; TCRdb holds only in-frame clones, not every one. The sample includes about 160,000 clones, roughly 90% of them seen just once. Some second doses came at about 4 weeks and others at about 12 weeks; these were pooled. General observations from the study: Females made up more of the donors, who were largely white British, and clonal diversity may have come out too low. It was only a handful of AZD1222 recipients who were seropositive at baseline. Reportedly, close to half of spike-specific TCRs are directed against unmutated variant regions.

This CDR3 is 15 amino acids long. The V end lost 7 bases, the J end lost 0 bases, and 12 bases lay between the germline ends. Germline V gene lookup returns CDR1 WNHNN and CDR2 SYGVQD (reference sequence). Regarding this clone: What it binds is unknown.

The rearrangement links TRBV10-1 to TRBJ1-4; no reliable D call. The material sequenced was peripheral blood, taken 28 days after the second AZD1222 dose. The clonotype was recovered from an adult who received the AZD1222 COVID-19 vaccine. For the CDR3, the DNA is TGCGCCAGCAAGGGAGGAGCCGCAACTAATGAAAAACTGTTTTTT. Protein: CASKGGAATNEKLFF.